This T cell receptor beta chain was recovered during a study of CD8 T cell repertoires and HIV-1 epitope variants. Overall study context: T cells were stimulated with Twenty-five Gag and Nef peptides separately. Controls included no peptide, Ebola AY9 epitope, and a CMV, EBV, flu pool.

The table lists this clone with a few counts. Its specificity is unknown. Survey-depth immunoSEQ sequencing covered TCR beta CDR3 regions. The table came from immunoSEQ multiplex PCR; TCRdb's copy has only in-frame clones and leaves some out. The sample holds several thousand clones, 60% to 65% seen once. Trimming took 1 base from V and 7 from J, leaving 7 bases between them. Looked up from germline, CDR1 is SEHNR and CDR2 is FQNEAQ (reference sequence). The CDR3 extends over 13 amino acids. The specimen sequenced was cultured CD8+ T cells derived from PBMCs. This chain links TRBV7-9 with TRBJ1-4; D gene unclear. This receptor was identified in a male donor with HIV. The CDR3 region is CASSLVGTEKLFF. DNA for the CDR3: TGTGCCAGCAGCTTAGTGGGAACTGAAAAACTGTTTTTT.